This TCR beta chain was sequenced during a study of blood T cell repertoires in COVID-19 (dated by TCRdb to about 2020). In the study overall: Samples covering the acute and convalescent phases of COVID-19 were provided by collaborators in the United States, Italy and Spain. The material from the prospective study consisted of cDNA or gDNA derived from T cells, B-cell-depleted T cells, or PBMCs. The sample metadata nearly always contained a de-identified subject ID, COVID-19 status, age in years and sex. The dataset comprised deeply sampled blood TCRbeta repertoires from subjects exposed to, actively infected with, or recovered from COVID-19. Where available, HLA class I and class II types were obtained from metadata supplied by the sample provider rather than from assay-based typing. The samples were drawn from two sources: the first 160 participants of the ongoing ImmuneRACE study, and over 950 subjects contributed by 6 global collaborators. The repertoires were made available in a free public database intended to serve as a resource for research on the immune response to SARS-CoV-2. Here is what the overall study found, with its caveats: How much clinical and demographic metadata was included differed by source and by participant, and the metadata was provided uncurated.

On this clone itself: The antigen it recognizes is unknown. Base qualities are not provided; no much larger clone lies one nucleotide away.

TCRbeta CDR3 regions were amplified from genomic DNA by means of the immunoSEQ Assay, a bias-controlled multiplex PCR. The original pipeline was this. The number of nucleated cells in each sample was estimated from the amplification of reference gene primers within the assay. To quantify the absolute abundance of each unique TCRbeta CDR3 rearrangement, sequence reads were collapsed and filtered. Productive Simpson clonality was computed per sample as the square root of Simpson's diversity index over productive rearrangements. Sourced from immuneACCESS, this table was stored by TCRdb with only in-frame sequences that have V and J called. A share of the clones is absent; for the studies checked, an unresolved V gene accounts for under half, and the remainder has no known explanation. The V and J calls and clone size come from that table; D and trimming were worked out from the DNA. The sample contains tens of thousands of clones, around 86% of them found a single time. Roughly 7% of the sample goes to the ten largest clones.

Each collaborating institution followed its own protocols to collect whole blood in K2EDTA tubes. For TCRbeta analysis, collaborator samples were shipped as frozen whole blood, as isolated PBMCs, or as DNA extracted from either sample type. The CDR3, cysteine through phenylalanine, is 14 amino acids long. Just the 42-base CDR3 DNA is kept, in frame starting at base 1. Taken from the germline V gene, the CDR1 and CDR2 loops are MGHRA and YSYEKL. Trimming removed 5 bases from V and 8 bases from J, leaving 18 bases between the germline ends. The chain is made from TRBV4-1 and TRBJ1-2, and possibly TRBD1, on 6 matching bases. This sequence was found in a middle-aged man with active COVID-19. Sequencing was done on a sample of peripheral blood. The CDR3 amino acid sequence is: CASSTGQQRRGYTF. The DNA sequence is as follows: TGCGCCAGCAGCACGGGACAACAAAGACGAGGCTACACCTTC.